This T cell receptor (beta chain) was retrieved from a study of human T cells and chemical hapten exposure (TCRdb year 2021). Regarding the research as a whole: For sensitization, 2% DPC in acetone was applied to a 2 cm by 2 cm area of upper inner arm skin. Patch testing was performed on the upper back with Finn chambers containing 0.01% DPC, and the patch tests were scored after 6 days according to International Contact Dermatitis Research Group standards. Libraries were combined into a pool for sequencing, and differences in TCR yield between samples came mainly from small differences in library volumes within the pool. The study tracked peripheral blood TCR repertoire changes in vivo during primary and secondary sensitization to the hapten diphenylcyclopropenone (DPC) in alopecia patients. Throughout the approximately 24-week study period, patients were also given weekly therapeutic DPC doses on the scalp. Blood samples were taken from patients before sensitization (week 0) and then at 2, 6 and about 24 weeks after DPC sensitization. The patient cohort, mostly female, included alopecia areata with under or over 50% scalp involvement, alopecia totalis and alopecia universalis. Twenty-nine alopecia patients provided blood for TCR sequencing at one to four time points (pre-sensitization, 2, 6 and 24 weeks). Summary of the overall study and its limitations: All patients had alopecia, a presumed autoimmune disease, so their immune response might differ from that of healthy individuals. Repeated subsampling changed both the strength of the expansion versus patch-test correlation and the threshold at which that correlation became significant. A positive correlation was found between the number of PT1 expanded TCRs and patch test score, with significance reached at thresholds 8, 16 and 32 but not 4. Expanded TCRs formed significantly more large CDR3 similarity clusters than pre-sensitization or healthy control sets, consistent with antigen-driven responses. DPC sensitization did not change the number of TCRs with a frequency above 1 in 1000, and there was no evidence of changes in global repertoire structure.

Turning to this clonotype: Its target antigen remains unknown. Nothing much larger sits one base from this clone, and base qualities are not available.

The time point label of this sample denotes: pre-sensitization, week 0. The treatment or condition label for this specimen denotes: therapeutic diphenylcyclopropenone sensitization with weekly scalp DPC. At each patch-test visit, blood was drawn before the patch test was applied. Eligible patients were aged 18 to 70, diagnosed with alopecia, deemed suitable for DPC therapy, and excluded if pregnant. Total RNA was extracted from unfractionated whole blood collected in Tempus Blood RNA tubes. A distance of 13 bases separates the germline ends of V and J, which lose 3 bases and 1 base respectively. There are 15 amino acids in the CDR3, from cysteine to phenylalanine inclusive. Of all the DNA, just the CDR3 is kept, 45 bases in frame from base 1. Via the germline V gene, CDR1 is MGHRA and CDR2 YSYEKL. Libraries came from RACE. The sequencer listed for this sample is NextSeq 500. Library preparation attached unique molecular identifiers to individual cDNA molecules for quantitative, reproducible TCR counting. For every blood RNA sample, sequencing covered both the TCR alpha and TCR beta chains. The published analysis was carried out like this. The median number of TCRs per sample was approximately 96,000, ranging from about 23,224 to 750,000. V, J and CDR3 annotation of the TCR reads was performed with the Decombinator software suite. To make PS versus PT1 abundance plots, every sample was subsampled to the same number of TCRs (28,000). TCRs were defined as expanded if absent before sensitization and observed at least eight times at the 2-week time point. TCRdb reprocessed the public reads (quality trimming at Q25 with fastp, clone calling with MiXCR) and kept in-frame beta chains. CDR3 protein duplicates are merged, each entry listing the most common genes and DNA. TCRdb, rather than the study authors, made the V and J calls. The sample table contains some 400,000 distinct CDR3 sequences; only one count was recorded for approximately 5.1% of them. The top ten clonotypes cover approximately 2.4% of the sample.

The chain is made from TRBV4-1 and TRBJ2-7; the D call could be TRBD1 or TRBD2, with each sharing 5 bases. This clonotype originated in a woman between 45 and 60 years old with alopecia areata. Some clones in this sample may be carry-over from other donors' samples. The sequenced sample was whole blood, obtained in connection with sensitization to the hapten diphenylcyclopropenone (DPC). At the DNA level, the sequence is TGCGCCAGCAGCCAGACCGGGACCCCATCCTACGAGCAGTACTTC. It encodes CASSQTGTPSYEQYF.